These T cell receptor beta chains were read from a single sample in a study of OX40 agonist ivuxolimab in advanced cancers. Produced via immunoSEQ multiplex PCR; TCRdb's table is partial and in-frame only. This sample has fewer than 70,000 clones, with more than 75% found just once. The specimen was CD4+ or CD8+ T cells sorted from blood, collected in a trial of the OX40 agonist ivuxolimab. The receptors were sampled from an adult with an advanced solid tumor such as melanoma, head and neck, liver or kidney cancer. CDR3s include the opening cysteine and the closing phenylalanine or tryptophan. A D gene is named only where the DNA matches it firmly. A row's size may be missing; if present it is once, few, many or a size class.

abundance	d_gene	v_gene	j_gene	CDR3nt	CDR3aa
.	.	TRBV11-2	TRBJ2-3	TGTGCCAGCAGCTCTATTCAGGGAAAAACAGATACGCAGTATTTT	CASSSIQGKTDTQYF
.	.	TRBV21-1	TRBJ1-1	TGTGCCAGCAGCAAAGGGGGGACAGTACTGAACACTGAAGCTTTCTTT	CASSKGGTVLNTEAFF
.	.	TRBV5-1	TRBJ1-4	TGCGCCAGCAGCCGGGGCAGTGGGGAGGAAAAACTGTTTTTT	CASSRGSGEEKLFF
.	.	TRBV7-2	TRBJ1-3	TGTGCCAGCAGCTTAAGGTATAGGCACAACTCTGGAAACACCATATATTTT	CASSLRYRHNSGNTIYF
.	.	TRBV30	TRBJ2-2	TGTGCCTGGAGTGTACAGGGTCAAGTCACCGGGGAGCTGTTTTTT	CAWSVQGQVTGELFF
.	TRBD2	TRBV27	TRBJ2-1	TGTGCCAGCAGTTTAAGACTAGCGGGGGGCTGGGGCTCCTACAATGAGCAGTTCTTC	CASSLRLAGGWGSYNEQFF
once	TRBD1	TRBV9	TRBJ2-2	TGTGCCAGCAGCCCGCGACAGGGGGCGAGCACCGGGGAGCTGTTTTTT	CASSPRQGASTGELFF
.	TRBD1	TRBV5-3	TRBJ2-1	TGTGCCTTGGGGGACAGGGTATCCTTTGGCTCCTACAATGAGCAGTTCTTC	CALGDRVSFGSYNEQFF
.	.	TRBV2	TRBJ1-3	TGTGCCAGCAGTGAATCGTCACTATTATCTGGAAACACCATATATTTT	CASSESSLLSGNTIYF
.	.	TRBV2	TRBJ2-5	TGTGCCAGCAGCCTACCCCAGGGGGGGGAGACCCAGTACTTC	CASSLPQGGETQYF
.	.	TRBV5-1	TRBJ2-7	TGCGCCAGCAGCTTGGCCGGAGGACAACTCTACGAGCAGTACTTC	CASSLAGGQLYEQYF
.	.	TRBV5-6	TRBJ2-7	TGTGCCAGCAGCTTGATGTACTACGAGCAGTACTTC	CASSLMYYEQYF
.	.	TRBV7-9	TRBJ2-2	TGTGCCAGCAGCTCAGCGTACGGGCAGGGGAACACCGGGGAGCTGTTTTTT	CASSSAYGQGNTGELFF
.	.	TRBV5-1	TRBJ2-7	TGCGCCAGCAGCTTAGGCGGTACCTACGAGCAGTACTTC	CASSLGGTYEQYF
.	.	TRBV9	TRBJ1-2	TGTGCCAGCAGCGTGTCAGAGGGGTTCGAGGGCTACACCTTC	CASSVSEGFEGYTF
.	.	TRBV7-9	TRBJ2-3	TGTGCCAGCAGCTCGTTACAAAGGAGCACAGATACGCAGTATTTT	CASSSLQRSTDTQYF
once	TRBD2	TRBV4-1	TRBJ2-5	TGCGCCAGCAGCCAAGATCCATTCGGGGGGGCCTTGAAGACCCAGTACTTC	CASSQDPFGGALKTQYF
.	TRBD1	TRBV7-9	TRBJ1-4	TGTGCCAGCAGCCTCGGACAGGGGACTGAAAAACTGTTTTTT	CASSLGQGTEKLFF
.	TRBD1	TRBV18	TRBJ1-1	TGTGCCAGCTCACCACCGAGTCTGGGACAGGGGGCTGTTCGGATCCCCATCCCTGAAGCTTTCTTT	CASSPPSLGQGAVRIPIPEAFF
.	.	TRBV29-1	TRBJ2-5	TGCAGCGTTGAAGGGACCGCGACTCGGGAGACCCAGTACTTC	CSVEGTATRETQYF
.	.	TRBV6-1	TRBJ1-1	TGTGCCAGCAGTGTGGTCTGGGGGGCGAACACTGAAGCTTTCTTT	CASSVVWGANTEAFF
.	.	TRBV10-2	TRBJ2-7	TGCGCCAGCAGTGTACCGGACATACGCTACGAGCAGTACTTC	CASSVPDIRYEQYF
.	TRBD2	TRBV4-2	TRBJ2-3	TGTGCCAGCAGCCCCTTAGCGGGGCAAGGGGATACGCAGTATTTT	CASSPLAGQGDTQYF
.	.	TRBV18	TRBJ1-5	TGTGCCAGCTCACCGGTTAGGGGTCAACAGCCCCAGCATTTT	CASSPVRGQQPQHF
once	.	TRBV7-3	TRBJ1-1	TGTGCCAGCAGCCGGTTCCCCGGACCTGAGGGAGGCACTGAAGCTTTCTTT	CASSRFPGPEGGTEAFF
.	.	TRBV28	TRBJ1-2	TGTGCCAGCAGTTTCGAGCAGGGGATTCGTGGCTACACCTTC	CASSFEQGIRGYTF
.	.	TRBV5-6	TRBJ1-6	TGTGCCAGCAGCTTGGCAGGTGGAAATTCACCCCTCCACTTT	CASSLAGGNSPLHF
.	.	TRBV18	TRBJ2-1	TGTGCCAGCTCACCTTACCCGATTTTTGGGGGCGATGAGCAGTTCTTC	CASSPYPIFGGDEQFF
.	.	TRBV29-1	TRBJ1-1	TGCAGCGTTGTGGAGACATACATGAACACTGAAGCTTTCTTT	CSVVETYMNTEAFF
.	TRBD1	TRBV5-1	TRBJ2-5	TGCGCCAGCAGCCTGACAGGGAAAGAGACCCAGTACTTC	CASSLTGKETQYF
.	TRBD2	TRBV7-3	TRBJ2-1	TGTGCCAGCAGCCTTACTAGCGGGGGGCCCCAGTTCTTC	CASSLTSGGPQFF
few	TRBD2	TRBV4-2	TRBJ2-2	TGTGCCAGCAGCCCCGGGACTAGCGGGAGAGGGGCCACCGGGGAGCTGTTTTTT	CASSPGTSGRGATGELFF
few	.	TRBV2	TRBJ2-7	TGTGCCAGCAGCGCCGTCTCCTACGAGCAGTACTTC	CASSAVSYEQYF